This record concerns one T cell receptor (beta chain) sequence. Its antigen is still unknown. These data originate in a study of cytomegalovirus exposure and HLA in healthy donors. Here immunoSEQ multiplex PCR was the method, and the copy in TCRdb shows in-frame clones only, minus some. The profile shows some 170,000 clones, 80% to 90% of them singletons. Study results and caveats: Cytomegalovirus status was reportedly diagnosed by the classifier with high specificity and sensitivity. A list of around 150 TCR beta chains associated with cytomegalovirus was given. Subsequent analysis revealed that first-cohort TCR clusters tended to co-occur in the 130 or so validation repertoires. Specificity for CMV antigens was confirmed in vitro for a few of the CMV-associated chains.

V lost 3 bases, J lost 3 bases, and 1 base stayed unmatched. The CDR3 consists of 13 residues. Germline V gene data show CDR1 as SGHNT and CDR2 as YYREEE (reference sequence). The J gene is TRBJ2-3, the V gene TRBV5-4; 7 nucleotides agree with TRBD2. Material for sequencing was PBMCs. This receptor was taken from a woman aged 25 to 39 in good health and CMV-seronegative. CDR3 residues: CASSWTRTDTQYF. The CDR3 DNA is TGTGCCAGCAGCTGGACTAGAACAGATACGCAGTATTTT.